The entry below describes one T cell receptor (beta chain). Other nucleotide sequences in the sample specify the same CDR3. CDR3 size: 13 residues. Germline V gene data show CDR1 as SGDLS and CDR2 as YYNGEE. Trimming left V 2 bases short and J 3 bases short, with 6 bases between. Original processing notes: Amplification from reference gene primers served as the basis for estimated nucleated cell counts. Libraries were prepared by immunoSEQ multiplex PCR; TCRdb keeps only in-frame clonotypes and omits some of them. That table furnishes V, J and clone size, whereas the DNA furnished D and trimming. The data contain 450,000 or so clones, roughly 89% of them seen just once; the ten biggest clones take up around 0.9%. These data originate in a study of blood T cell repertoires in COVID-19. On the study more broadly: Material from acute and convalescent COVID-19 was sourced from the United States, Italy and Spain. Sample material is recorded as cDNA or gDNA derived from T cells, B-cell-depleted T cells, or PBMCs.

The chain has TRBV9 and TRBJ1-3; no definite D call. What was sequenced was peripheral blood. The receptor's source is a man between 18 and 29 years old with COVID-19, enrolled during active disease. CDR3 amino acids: CASSVNSGNTIYF. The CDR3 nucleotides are TGTGCCAGCAGCGTCAACAGTGGAAACACCATATATTTT. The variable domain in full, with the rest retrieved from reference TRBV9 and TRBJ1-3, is DSGVTQTPKHLITATGQRVTLRCSPRSGDLSVYWYQQSLDQGLQFLIQYYNGEERAKGNILERFSAQQFPDLHSELNLSSLELGDSALYFCASSVNSGNTIYFGEGSWLTVV.